The clone carrying this T cell receptor (beta chain) was counted only a few times. The antigen is unknown. The CDR3 is 15 residues long. Trimming took 0 bases from V and 6 from J, leaving 16 bases between them. CDR1 is SGHRS and CDR2 is YFSETQ in the germline V gene. The sample is drawn from a study of T cells after yellow fever vaccination. As for the study in general: Preparing low-cell-number fractions relied on SMART-Seq v4 Ultra Low Input.

Study findings and constraints: Most clones from primary vaccination resurfaced after the booster (around 95% CD4, more than 75% CD8). There was a possibility that FACS-sorted repertoires contained abundant clonotypes contaminating from the bulk population. A weaker secondary response peaked on day 5, the primary on day 15.

One entry per CDR3 protein, called by TCRdb with MiXCR from the 5' RACE reads. The table shows a few hundred thousand distinct CDR3 sequences, with approximately 4% occurring only once. Source: PBMCs, taken 5 days after the yellow fever booster vaccination. This chain connects TRBV5-1 to TRBJ2-7; D ambiguous. The sequence was collected from a man between 18 and 35 years old who received the YFV17D yellow fever vaccine. Here the CDR3 reads CASSLVLGLLSEQYF. CDR3 sequence (DNA): TGCGCCAGCAGCTTGGTACTGGGGTTATTGAGCGAGCAGTACTTC.